This TCR beta chain emerged from a study of blood T cell repertoires in COVID-19. Turning to the study itself: Collection of acute and convalescent COVID-19 samples took place in the United States, Italy and Spain. From T cells, B-cell-depleted T cells, or PBMCs came the material, which was cDNA or gDNA.

The CDR3 length is 14 residues. The V and J ends lost 2 bases and 7 bases respectively, with 9 bases between them. Germline assignment: CDR1 KGHSH and CDR2 LQKENI. Original analysis: Estimation of nucleated cell counts relied on the amplification of reference gene primers. The table came from immunoSEQ multiplex PCR; TCRdb's copy has only in-frame clones and leaves some out. D and trimming were read from the DNA, whereas the V and J calls and clone size are those reported in that table. The data show about 68,000 clones, 86% seen once. The V call is TRBV18, the J call TRBJ1-6; D perhaps matches TRBD1 (5 bases). The TCR comes from a man in his thirties or forties with acute or convalescent COVID-19. The specimen was peripheral blood. The CDR3 DNA reads TGTGCCAGCTCACCAGCGACAGCAAATTCACCCCTCCACTTT. This translates into CASSPATANSPLHF.